The entry that follows covers one T cell receptor beta chain sequence. The data were produced by immunoSEQ multiplex PCR, yet TCRdb's version contains in-frame clones alone and is incomplete. This table has more than 95,000 clones, 65% to 85% appearing once. This sample is part of a study of glioma-infiltrating T cells after dendritic cell vaccination. Whole-study context: Treatment, given 2003 to 2012, was autologous tumor lysate-pulsed dendritic cell vaccination.

The time point was: after dendritic cell vaccination, including at tumor progression/relapse. CDR3 length equals 15 residues. The V gene end was trimmed by 0 bases and the J gene end by 4 bases; junction bases not matched to a gene: 4. Germline V CDR1 and CDR2: MNHEY, SVGAGI. The receptor's source is a human donor with glioblastoma. The chain joins TRBV6-5 to TRBJ1-2; 8 positions agree with TRBD1. The sample consisted of blood, taken after dendritic cell vaccination. The CDR3 DNA reads TGTGCCAGCAGTTACTCTCAGGGGGCGGTCTATGGCTACACCTTC. Amino acids: CASSYSQGAVYGYTF.